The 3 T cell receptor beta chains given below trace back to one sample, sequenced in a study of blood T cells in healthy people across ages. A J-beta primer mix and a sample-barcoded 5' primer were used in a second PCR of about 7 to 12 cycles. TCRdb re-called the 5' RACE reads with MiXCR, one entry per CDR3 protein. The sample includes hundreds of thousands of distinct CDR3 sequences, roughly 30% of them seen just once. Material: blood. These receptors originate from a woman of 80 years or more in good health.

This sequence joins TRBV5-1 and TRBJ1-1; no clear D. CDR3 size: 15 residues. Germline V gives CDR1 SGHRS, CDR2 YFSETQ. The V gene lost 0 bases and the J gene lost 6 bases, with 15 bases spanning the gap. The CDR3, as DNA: TGCGCCAGCAGCTTGGCCTTGGCTGTCCCTTCTGAAGCTTTCTTT. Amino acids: CASSLALAVPSEAFF.

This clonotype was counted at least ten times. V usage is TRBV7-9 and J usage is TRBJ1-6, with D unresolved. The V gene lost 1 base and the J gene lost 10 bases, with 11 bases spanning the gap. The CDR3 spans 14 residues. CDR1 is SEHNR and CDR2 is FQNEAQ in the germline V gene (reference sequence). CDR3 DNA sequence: TGTGCCAGCAGCTTAGGGCCAACGGAATCACCCCTCCACTTT. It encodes CASSLGPTESPLHF.

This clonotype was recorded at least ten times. The CDR3 protein is CASTPVTGAGGANVLTF. CDR3 DNA: TGTGCCAGCACCCCGGTTACAGGGGCGGGTGGGGCCAACGTCCTGACTTTC. This chain uses TRBV7-2 with TRBJ2-6; TRBD1 agrees at 7 bases. The CDR3 has 17 amino acids. Germline V CDR1 and CDR2: SGHTA, FQGNSA. Germline trimming cut 7 bases from V and 3 bases from J; bases unmatched to any gene: 12.